Presented here are 17 T cell receptor beta chains from one specimen sequenced in a study of CD8+ T cells in alopecia areata. RNA extraction and reverse transcription yielded cDNA as sequencing template. This table comes from immunoSEQ multiplex PCR, and its TCRdb copy is limited to in-frame clones, with some not included. The repertoire has a few hundred thousand clones, 50% to 70% of them found once; the top ten carry about 1.6%. Indicated treatment: oral pan-JAK inhibitor, 5-10 mg twice daily. The sample here was CD4+ T cells sorted from blood, taken at week 4, from a patient treated with tofacitinib. These receptors all come from a human donor with alopecia areata.

The chain uses TRBV6-5 and TRBJ1-1; no firm D call. CDR1 MNHEY and CDR2 SVGAGI come from the germline V gene. Trimming took 0 bases from V and 5 from J, leaving 10 bases between them. This CDR3 region has 14 residues. The CDR3 here is CASSYSTLRTEAFF. Written as DNA, the CDR3 is TGTGCCAGCAGTTACTCGACATTGCGGACTGAAGCTTTCTTT.

This clone was found once. The chain couples TRBV6-1 to TRBJ2-7; TRBD1 agrees at 9 bases. Trimming removed 6 bases from V and 3 bases from J; junction bases left unmatched: 12. This CDR3 is 16 amino acids long. Germline CDR1 reads MNHNS; CDR2 reads SASEGT. CDR3 region: CASSETRQGGFYEQYF. In DNA, the CDR3 is TGTGCCAGCAGCGAAACCCGACAGGGGGGCTTCTACGAGCAGTACTTC.

This clone turned up a few times. The chain couples TRBV7-8 to TRBJ1-5; no clear D. CDR3 length: 14 amino acids. V lost 4 bases and J lost 5, with 12 bases in between. Germline V CDR1 and CDR2: SGHVS, FQNEAQ. The CDR3 loop reads CASSSIYMDQPQHF. The CDR3 nucleotides read TGTGCCAGCAGCTCCATCTATATGGATCAGCCCCAGCATTTT.

The chain joins TRBV29-1 to TRBJ1-1; D is undetermined. Trimming removed 7 bases at V and 5 bases at J, with 17 bases between. In germline, CDR1 is SQVTM, CDR2 ANQGSEA. The CDR3 runs 13 residues. CDR3 residues: CSAVMGYGTEAFF. The CDR3 DNA is TGCAGCGCCGTGATGGGCTACGGAACTGAAGCTTTCTTT.

This clone occurred once. The V and J genes are TRBV30 and TRBJ2-5; possible D gene TRBD1, 6 bases. Germline V lookup: CDR1 GTSNPN, CDR2 SVGIG (reference sequence). The length of the CDR3 is 14 residues. Deletions cut 3 bases from V and 1 base from J, with 12 bases between. The CDR3 protein is CAWRRTGIQETQYF. The CDR3 DNA follows: TGTGCCTGGAGACGTACAGGGATCCAAGAGACCCAGTACTTC. Full variable domain (remainder filled in from reference TRBV30 and TRBJ2-5): SQTIHQWPATLVQPVGSPLSLECTVEGTSNPNLYWYRQAAGRGLQLLFYSVGIGQISSEVPQNLSASRPQDRQFILSSKKLLLSDSGFYLCAWRRTGIQETQYFGPGTRLLVL.

This rearrangement joins TRBV18 to TRBJ1-1, with 7 bases matching TRBD1. Per germline, CDR1 KGHSH and CDR2 LQKENI. V gave up 3 bases and J gave up 5 bases; unmatched junction bases: 9. The CDR3 length is 15 residues. The CDR3 sequence: CASSPQGTVKTEAFF. Here the CDR3 DNA reads TGTGCCAGCTCACCTCAAGGGACAGTTAAGACTGAAGCTTTCTTT.

Note on this clone: This clone may be a read error of a much larger clone one base away. The chain joins TRBV5-4 to TRBJ2-2; a possible D gene is TRBD2 (6 bases). V lost 3 bases and J lost 0, with 9 bases in between. This CDR3 has 15 residues. Looked up from germline, CDR1 is SGHNT and CDR2 is YYREEE (reference sequence). The CDR3 loop is CASSWSGSNTGELFF. DNA for the CDR3: TGTGCCAGCAGCTGGAGCGGGTCGAACACCGGGGAGCTGTTTTTT.

The rearrangement links TRBV25-1 to TRBJ2-2; TRBD1 aligns across 7 bases. J was trimmed by 7 bases and V by 6 bases; bases with no gene match: 11. The germline gives CDR1 MGHDK, CDR2 SYGVNS. The CDR3 sequence is 15 residues long. CDR3: CASSFDRAFGGELFF. In DNA form, the CDR3 reads TGTGCCAGCAGCTTCGACAGGGCATTCGGCGGGGAGCTGTTTTTT.

This chain connects TRBV5-1 to TRBJ2-5, with 8 nucleotides matching TRBD1. In germline, CDR1 is SGHRS, CDR2 YFSETQ. Trimming took 3 bases from V and 0 from J; bases not matched to a gene: 4. The CDR3 covers 15 residues. CDR3 region: CASSSGDRNQETQYF. In DNA, the CDR3 is TGCGCCAGCAGCTCCGGGGACAGGAACCAAGAGACCCAGTACTTC. Combining the CDR3 with reference TRBV5-1 and TRBJ2-5 gives the whole variable domain KAGVTQTPRYLIKTRGQQVTLSCSPISGHRSVSWYQQTPGQGLQFLFEYFSETQRNKGNFPGRFSGRQFSNSRSEMNVSTLELGDSALYLCASSSGDRNQETQYFGPGTRLLVL.

The chain is built from TRBV6-1 and TRBJ2-7; D is undetermined. Germline CDR1 is MNHNS and CDR2 is SASEGT. The CDR3 loop spans 13 amino acids. The V end lost 3 bases, the J end lost 1 base, and 7 bases lay between the germline ends. The CDR3 coding sequence is TGTGCCAGCAGTGAGGCCTGGTCCTACGAGCAGTACTTC. Translation: CASSEAWSYEQYF.

The chain joins TRBV5-6 to TRBJ1-2; TRBD1 agrees at 9 bases. There are 15 residues in the CDR3. CDR1 is SGHDT, CDR2 YYEEEE, per germline. Trimming at V came to 4 bases and at J to 0 bases, leaving 4 bases not matched to a gene. CDR3 sequence reads: CASSVGQGANYGYTF. The DNA of the CDR3 is TGTGCCAGCAGCGTGGGACAGGGAGCTAACTATGGCTACACCTTC.

The V and J genes are TRBV5-1 and TRBJ2-2, with D maybe TRBD1 (6 bases). This CDR3 contains 13 residues. V gave up 10 bases and J gave up 1 base, with 11 bases separating them. CDR1 and CDR2 from the germline V gene are SGHRS and YFSETQ. The CDR3 here is CACRTENTGELFF. Written as DNA, the CDR3 is TGCGCCTGTCGGACAGAGAACACCGGGGAGCTGTTTTTT.

This chain joins TRBV4-2 and TRBJ1-5; 10 bases match TRBD1. CDR1 is LGHNA and CDR2 is YNFKEQ in the germline V gene. The CDR3 spans 15 residues. The V and J ends lost 1 base and 5 bases, in that order; junction bases with no gene match: 2. CDR3 nucleotide sequence: TGTGCCAGCAGCCAAGGACAGGGGGCGGATCAGCCCCAGCATTTT. Residues: CASSQGQGADQPQHF.

This chain's CDR3 is CSVEDRPYEQYF. The CDR3 DNA reads as TGCAGCGTTGAAGACAGACCCTACGAGCAGTACTTC. V is TRBV29-1 and J is TRBJ2-7; D not certain. The V end was cut by 0 bases, the J end by 2 bases, with 5 bases between. This CDR3 spans 12 amino acids. Germline values: CDR1 SQVTM, CDR2 ANQGSEA.

Worth noting for this clone: Other DNA sequences in this sample translate to the same CDR3. V usage is TRBV2 and J usage is TRBJ1-4; unclear D gene. The length of the CDR3 is 12 residues. Germline assignment: CDR1 SNHLY and CDR2 FYNNEI. The germline V and J ends were trimmed by 3 bases and 5 bases, with 4 bases remaining between them. CDR3 sequence: CASSDLNEKLFF. CDR3 bases: TGTGCCAGCAGTGATCTGAATGAAAAACTGTTTTTT.

This clone was seen many times. The chain employs TRBV19 and TRBJ2-2, with D perhaps TRBD1 (6 bases). The CDR3 spans 14 residues. The V gene lost 3 bases and the J gene lost 6 bases, with 11 bases spanning the gap. From germline, CDR1 is LNHDA and CDR2 SQIVND (reference sequence). CDR3 nucleotide sequence: TGTGCCAGTAGTATGGGGGCTCGCGCCGGGGAGCTGTTTTTT. Amino acid sequence: CASSMGARAGELFF.

V usage is TRBV4-3 and J usage is TRBJ2-7; possible D gene TRBD1, 6 bases. Germline values: CDR1 LGHNA, CDR2 YSLEER. Trimming removed 3 bases from V and 2 bases from J, with 17 bases in between. CDR3 length: 16 residues. The CDR3 protein is CASSQMLTGSAYEQYF. The CDR3 nucleotides are TGCGCCAGCAGCCAGATGCTTACAGGGAGTGCCTACGAGCAGTACTTC.